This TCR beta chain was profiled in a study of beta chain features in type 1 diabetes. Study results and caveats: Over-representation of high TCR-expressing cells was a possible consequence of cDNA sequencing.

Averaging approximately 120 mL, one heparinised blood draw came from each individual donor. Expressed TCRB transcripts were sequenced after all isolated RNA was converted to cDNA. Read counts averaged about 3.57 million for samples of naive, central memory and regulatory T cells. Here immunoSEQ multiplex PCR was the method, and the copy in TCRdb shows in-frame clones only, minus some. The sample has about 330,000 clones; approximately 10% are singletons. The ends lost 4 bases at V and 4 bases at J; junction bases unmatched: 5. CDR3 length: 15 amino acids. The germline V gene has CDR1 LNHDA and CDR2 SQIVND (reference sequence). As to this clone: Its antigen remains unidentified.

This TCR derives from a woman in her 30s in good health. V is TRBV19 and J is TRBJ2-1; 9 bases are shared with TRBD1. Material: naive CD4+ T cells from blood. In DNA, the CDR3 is TGTGCCAGTAGTACTGACAGGGGGAAGTACAATGAGCAGTTCTTC. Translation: CASSTDRGKYNEQFF.